The T cell receptor beta chain under discussion was sequenced for a study of post-analysis software for immune sequencing data. Study details: Both relapsing-remitting and secondary progressive multiple sclerosis featured among the disease courses, as did progressive-relapsing multiple sclerosis. Points from the study as a whole: Clustering by F measure revealed strong co-clustering among samples prepared together in one batch. A significant reduction in normalized Chao1 diversity was observed in multiple sclerosis patients versus controls. TRBV5-6, TRBV5-1 and TRBV20-1 belonged to a set of roughly 5 TRBV segments that were more frequent in patients than controls.

This clonotype was counted a few times. What it binds is not known. Tagging with unique molecular identifiers was a feature of the TCR beta cDNA libraries. Each batch of about 0.9 to 10 million T cells produced 400,000 to 650,000 cDNA molecules. TCRdb re-called the PCR reads through MiXCR, storing one row per CDR3 protein. The repertoire holds under 900,000 distinct CDR3 sequences, with roughly 50% as singletons. V was pared by 1 base and J by 7 bases, with 25 bases between. Germline CDR1 is DFQATT and CDR2 is SNEGSKA (reference sequence). This CDR3 is 17 amino acids long. The specimen sequenced was blood. The rearrangement joins TRBV20-1 to TRBJ2-5; D not certain. This clonotype was sampled from a girl between 5 and 17 years old with multiple sclerosis. CDR3 DNA sequence: TGCAGTGCTAGAGTCGGGTCGGACGCCCCCCCTCTTCGGACCCAGTACTTC. Amino acids: CSARVGSDAPPLRTQYF.